This T cell receptor (beta chain) was retrieved from a study of blood T cell repertoires in COVID-19. In the study overall: Researchers got acute and convalescent COVID-19 samples from the United States, Italy and Spain. Sources were T cells, B-cell-depleted T cells, or PBMCs; the material itself was cDNA or gDNA.

V shed 0 bases and J shed 8 bases, with 6 bases lying between them. The CDR3 has 12 residues. Germline V gene sequence: CDR1 SGHNT, CDR2 YYREEE (reference sequence). This clone has a single count. Study processing details: Quantification of nucleated cells was approximated via reference gene primer amplification. Only in-frame clones appear in the TCRdb table, and some are missing; sequencing was by immunoSEQ multiplex PCR. That table furnishes V, J and clone size, whereas the DNA furnished D and trimming. The repertoire holds 170,000 or so clones, roughly 89% seen once, with over 0.7% in the top ten.

Sequenced material: peripheral blood. The source is a woman aged 18 to 35 who had recovered from COVID-19. This chain links TRBV5-4 with TRBJ2-1; D is possibly TRBD2 (6 bases). The CDR3 region is CASSLASDEQFF. DNA of the CDR3: TGTGCCAGCAGCTTGGCTAGCGATGAGCAGTTCTTC.